A selection of T cell receptor beta chains follows, all from one sample in a study of blood T cells in healthy people across ages. TCRdb recomputed calls from the 5' RACE reads with MiXCR, one row per CDR3 protein. The data contain just under 750,000 distinct CDR3 sequences, 22% of them singletons. The sample consisted of blood. These TCRs come from a man between 65 and 80 years old in good health. Both conserved end residues are part of each CDR3. Each record gives: V gene, D gene, clone size, J gene, CDR3 protein, CDR3 DNA. D genes are given only for firm matches. Clone size is shown for a subset of rows, as once, few, many or a class of expanded clone.

v_gene: TRBV19; d_gene: TRBD1; abundance: few; j_gene: TRBJ2-7; CDR3aa: CASSTTTGNSYEQYF; CDR3nt: TGTGCCAGTAGTACCACGACAGGGAACTCCTACGAGCAGTACTTC
v_gene: TRBV20-1; d_gene: NA; abundance: NA; j_gene: TRBJ1-4; CDR3aa: CSAPDGRNEKLFF; CDR3nt: TGCAGTGCGCCGGACGGAAGAAATGAAAAACTGTTTTTT
v_gene: TRBV7-9; d_gene: NA; abundance: many; j_gene: TRBJ1-4; CDR3aa: CASSIEKGNEKLFF; CDR3nt: TGTGCCAGCAGCATAGAAAAGGGGAATGAAAAACTGTTTTTT
v_gene: TRBV29-1; d_gene: NA; abundance: few; j_gene: TRBJ2-3; CDR3aa: CSVEGKGSTDTQYF; CDR3nt: TGCAGCGTTGAAGGGAAGGGGAGCACAGATACGCAGTATTTT
v_gene: TRBV28; d_gene: NA; abundance: many; j_gene: TRBJ2-5; CDR3aa: CASRLQETQYF; CDR3nt: TGTGCCAGCAGACTTCAAGAGACCCAGTACTTC
v_gene: TRBV20-1; d_gene: NA; abundance: NA; j_gene: TRBJ1-4; CDR3aa: CSARQEKLFF; CDR3nt: TGCAGTGCTAGACAGGAAAAACTGTTTTTT
v_gene: TRBV12-3/TRBV12-4; d_gene: NA; abundance: NA; j_gene: TRBJ2-3; CDR3aa: CASSPPDWYTDTQYF; CDR3nt: TGTGCCAGCAGCCCCCCCGACTGGTACACAGATACGCAGTATTTT
v_gene: TRBV5-6; d_gene: NA; abundance: many; j_gene: TRBJ1-6; CDR3aa: CASSFGRRSNSPLHF; CDR3nt: TGTGCCAGCAGCTTCGGACGCAGAAGCAATTCACCCCTCCACTTT
v_gene: TRBV7-2; d_gene: NA; abundance: few; j_gene: TRBJ2-3; CDR3aa: CASSLDWARASTDTQYF; CDR3nt: TGTGCCAGCAGCTTAGATTGGGCACGAGCTAGCACAGATACGCAGTATTTT
v_gene: TRBV9; d_gene: NA; abundance: NA; j_gene: TRBJ2-2; CDR3aa: CASSVEATGVSGELFF; CDR3nt: TGTGCCAGCAGCGTAGAGGCCACGGGAGTGAGCGGGGAGCTGTTTTTT
v_gene: TRBV12-3/TRBV12-4; d_gene: NA; abundance: NA; j_gene: TRBJ1-4; CDR3aa: CASRPAVRTTNEKLFF; CDR3nt: TGTGCCAGCAGGCCTGCGGTGCGGACAACTAATGAAAAACTGTTTTTT
v_gene: TRBV9; d_gene: NA; abundance: NA; j_gene: TRBJ2-3; CDR3aa: CASSVGTTGTDTQYF; CDR3nt: TGTGCCAGCAGCGTAGGGACTACGGGCACAGATACGCAGTATTTT
v_gene: TRBV11-2; d_gene: NA; abundance: NA; j_gene: TRBJ2-4; CDR3aa: CASSLAQGSGIQYF; CDR3nt: TGTGCCAGCAGCTTAGCGCAGGGGTCGGGCATTCAGTACTTC
v_gene: TRBV5-1; d_gene: TRBD1; abundance: few; j_gene: TRBJ1-2; CDR3aa: CASSSGTGGFYGYTF; CDR3nt: TGCGCCAGCAGCAGCGGGACAGGGGGCTTCTATGGCTACACCTTC
v_gene: TRBV29-1; d_gene: NA; abundance: NA; j_gene: TRBJ1-4; CDR3aa: CSARRTTNEKLFF; CDR3nt: TGCAGCGCCCGACGCACAACTAATGAAAAACTGTTTTTT
v_gene: TRBV12-3/TRBV12-4; d_gene: NA; abundance: NA; j_gene: TRBJ2-5; CDR3aa: CASSLARGFQETQYF; CDR3nt: TGTGCCAGCAGTTTAGCGCGTGGGTTCCAAGAGACCCAGTACTTC
v_gene: TRBV5-5; d_gene: TRBD1; abundance: NA; j_gene: TRBJ1-1; CDR3aa: CASSVSRGQMNTEAFF; CDR3nt: TGTGCCAGCAGCGTCTCCAGGGGGCAGATGAACACTGAAGCTTTCTTT
v_gene: TRBV7-2; d_gene: NA; abundance: few; j_gene: TRBJ2-1; CDR3aa: CASSPRISTYNEQFF; CDR3nt: TGTGCCAGCAGCCCACGGATATCAACCTACAATGAGCAGTTCTTC
v_gene: TRBV7-8; d_gene: NA; abundance: few; j_gene: TRBJ1-2; CDR3aa: CASSPRTVSYGYTF; CDR3nt: TGTGCCAGCAGCCCGCGGACAGTTAGCTATGGCTACACCTTC
v_gene: TRBV12-3/TRBV12-4; d_gene: TRBD1; abundance: NA; j_gene: TRBJ2-5; CDR3aa: CASDRVNQPNEQLF; CDR3nt: TGTGCCAGTGACAGGGTAAACCAACCCAATGAGCAGCTCTTC
v_gene: TRBV18; d_gene: TRBD1; abundance: NA; j_gene: TRBJ1-2; CDR3aa: CASSPRDSVTGGYGYTF; CDR3nt: TGTGCCAGCTCACCACGGGACAGCGTAACCGGGGGCTATGGCTACACCTTC
v_gene: TRBV7-9; d_gene: NA; abundance: NA; j_gene: TRBJ2-7; CDR3aa: CASSLTGIPYEQYF; CDR3nt: TGTGCCAGCAGCTTGACAGGTATTCCCTACGAGCAGTACTTC
v_gene: TRBV11-2; d_gene: TRBD2; abundance: once; j_gene: TRBJ2-5; CDR3aa: CASSSSLAVQETQYF; CDR3nt: TGTGCCAGCAGCTCCTCTCTAGCGGTCCAAGAGACCCAGTACTTC
v_gene: TRBV5-8; d_gene: NA; abundance: NA; j_gene: TRBJ2-1; CDR3aa: CASSLASVSAGEQFF; CDR3nt: TGTGCCAGCAGCTTGGCCTCAGTCTCTGCAGGGGAGCAGTTCTTC
v_gene: TRBV19; d_gene: NA; abundance: few; j_gene: TRBJ1-1; CDR3aa: CASSIGRAFRTNSTEVFF; CDR3nt: TGTGCCAGTAGTATCGGACGGGCGTTTAGGACAAATAGCACTGAAGTTTTCTTT
v_gene: TRBV12-3/TRBV12-4; d_gene: NA; abundance: NA; j_gene: TRBJ2-3; CDR3aa: CASSALGTGVTDTQYF; CDR3nt: TGTGCCAGCAGTGCCCTGGGGACTGGCGTCACAGATACGCAGTATTTT
v_gene: TRBV5-1; d_gene: NA; abundance: few; j_gene: TRBJ2-2; CDR3aa: CASSSGQTNTGELFF; CDR3nt: TGCGCCAGCAGCTCCGGACAGACGAACACCGGGGAGCTGTTTTTT
v_gene: TRBV28; d_gene: TRBD1; abundance: few; j_gene: TRBJ2-7; CDR3aa: CASSLAPLGTGRDEQYF; CDR3nt: TGTGCCAGCAGTTTGGCACCCTTAGGGACAGGGCGCGACGAGCAGTACTTC
v_gene: TRBV6-1; d_gene: NA; abundance: NA; j_gene: TRBJ2-3; CDR3aa: CASSEGVRGTDTQYF; CDR3nt: TGTGCCAGCAGTGAAGGAGTTAGGGGCACAGATACGCAGTATTTT
v_gene: TRBV29-1; d_gene: TRBD1; abundance: many; j_gene: TRBJ2-4; CDR3aa: CSVGTENIQYF; CDR3nt: TGCAGCGTCGGGACAGAAAACATTCAGTACTTC
v_gene: TRBV6-1; d_gene: NA; abundance: few; j_gene: TRBJ2-3; CDR3aa: CASTFSTDTQYF; CDR3nt: TGTGCCAGCACCTTTAGCACAGATACGCAGTATTTT
v_gene: TRBV27; d_gene: NA; abundance: NA; j_gene: TRBJ2-5; CDR3aa: CASKRAPTLGETQYF; CDR3nt: TGTGCCAGCAAGCGGGCCCCAACCTTAGGCGAGACCCAGTACTTC
v_gene: TRBV9; d_gene: TRBD1; abundance: NA; j_gene: TRBJ1-1; CDR3aa: CASSAGQGLAPNTEAFF; CDR3nt: TGTGCCAGCAGCGCCGGACAGGGCCTAGCCCCGAACACTGAAGCTTTCTTT
v_gene: TRBV4-1; d_gene: NA; abundance: NA; j_gene: TRBJ2-2; CDR3aa: CASSQEIGGAGELFF; CDR3nt: TGCGCCAGCAGCCAAGAGATAGGGGGGGCCGGGGAGCTGTTTTTT
v_gene: TRBV6-2/TRBV6-3; d_gene: NA; abundance: few; j_gene: TRBJ1-2; CDR3aa: CASRAGSSVYGYTF; CDR3nt: TGTGCCAGCAGGGCGGGGAGTTCCGTCTATGGCTACACCTTC
v_gene: TRBV4-2; d_gene: TRBD1; abundance: NA; j_gene: TRBJ1-4; CDR3aa: CASSQVIAAGGVEKLFF; CDR3nt: TGTGCCAGCAGCCAAGTTATCGCGGCAGGGGGCGTTGAAAAACTGTTTTTT
v_gene: TRBV13; d_gene: NA; abundance: NA; j_gene: TRBJ2-1; CDR3aa: CASSDYSRSRRNEQFF; CDR3nt: TGTGCCAGCAGCGACTATTCTCGGTCCCGGAGGAATGAGCAGTTCTTC
v_gene: TRBV25-1; d_gene: TRBD1; abundance: NA; j_gene: TRBJ2-7; CDR3aa: CASSQTGESHEQYF; CDR3nt: TGTGCCAGCAGTCAGACAGGGGAAAGCCACGAGCAGTACTTC
v_gene: TRBV18; d_gene: NA; abundance: NA; j_gene: TRBJ2-1; CDR3aa: CASSPLTGRAYNEQFF; CDR3nt: TGTGCCAGCTCACCACTCACAGGGAGGGCCTACAATGAGCAGTTCTTC
v_gene: TRBV18; d_gene: TRBD1; abundance: few; j_gene: TRBJ1-1; CDR3aa: CASSPGQGRRNTEAFF; CDR3nt: TGTGCCAGCTCACCTGGACAGGGAAGGCGGAACACTGAAGCTTTCTTT
v_gene: TRBV12-3/TRBV12-4; d_gene: NA; abundance: few; j_gene: TRBJ2-7; CDR3aa: CASSLYVYEQYF; CDR3nt: TGTGCCAGCAGTTTGTACGTTTACGAGCAGTACTTC